This entry concerns a single T cell receptor (beta chain). The antigen is unknown. Preparation of the TCRbeta library involved a method that used unique molecular identifiers. TCRdb processed the PCR reads anew with MiXCR; each CDR3 protein has one entry. This sample has approximately 82,000 distinct CDR3 sequences, with roughly 20% found just once. The junction had 5 bases not matched to a gene; V was cut back by 2 bases and J by 1 base. The CDR3 has 14 residues. CDR1 is GTSNPN, CDR2 SVGIG, per germline (reference sequence). The source of the sample is a study of T-cell reconstitution after alpha-beta-depleted transplantation in children. Findings of the study overall: High day-60 TCRbeta diversity in some patients came from surviving recipient T cells and thymic progenitors. Most T-cell counts and diversity one year after the transplant came from T cells that were newly produced. Reportedly, alpha-beta T cells present about two months post-transplant originated from several hundred expanded clones of graft origin.

The chain recombines TRBV30 with TRBJ2-7; 7 bases map to TRBD2. Specimen: PBMCs, mostly from graft donor cells, collected 360 days after TCRalphabeta/CD19-depleted stem cell transplant. This sequence was found in a male patient under 10 years old who had a stem cell transplant for acute lymphoblastic leukemia, so the T cells may come from the graft donor. CDR3 coding DNA: TGTGCCTGGAGTTTCTGGACTAGGTCCTACGAGCAGTACTTC. Its protein is CAWSFWTRSYEQYF.